The 32 T cell receptor beta chains in this list originate from one sample, sequenced in a study of cytomegalovirus exposure and HLA in healthy donors. Amplification used 60 Vbeta primers and 13 Jbeta primers. This table comes from immunoSEQ multiplex PCR, and its TCRdb copy is limited to in-frame clones, with some not included. The sample lists under 150,000 clones, around 77% occurring once. The sample comprised PBMCs. These receptors were taken from a man aged 45 to 65 in good health and CMV-seronegative.

The chain employs TRBV28 and TRBJ1-1, with TRBD1 matching over 9 bases. The CDR3 contains 17 residues. Germline CDR1 is MDHEN and CDR2 is SYDVKM. Trimming removed 5 bases from V and 2 bases from J; junction bases left unmatched: 12. The CDR3 DNA follows: TGTGCCAGCAGTCCTCCCCGGACAGGGGACTTCAACACTGAAGCTTTCTTT. Amino acid sequence: CASSPPRTGDFNTEAFF. The full variable domain, rest sourced from reference TRBV28 and TRBJ1-1, is DVKVTQSSRYLVKRTGEKVFLECVQDMDHENMFWYRQDPGLGLRLIYFSYDVKMKEKGDIPEGYSVSREKKERFSLILESASTNQTSMYLCASSPPRTGDFNTEAFFGQGTRLTVV.

This clone turned up a few times. The chain is built from TRBV28 and TRBJ2-7; the D gene is possibly TRBD1 (6 bases). V lost 6 bases and J 2 bases, leaving 17 bases between the germline ends. This CDR3 has 15 amino acids. CDR1 and CDR2 from the germline V gene are MDHEN and SYDVKM. CDR3 sequence (DNA): TGTGCCAGCAGGCCACAGGGCCCCGCTACCTACGAGCAGTACTTC. It yields the protein CASRPQGPATYEQYF.

This chain links TRBV9 with TRBJ1-2, with TRBD1 matching over 11 bases. In germline, CDR1 is SGDLS, CDR2 YYNGEE. This CDR3 comprises 14 residues. The J segment lost 6 bases and the V segment lost 5 bases, leaving 6 bases of the junction unmatched. The chain's CDR3 is CASSLSGQGDGYTF. Here the CDR3 DNA reads TGTGCCAGCAGTCTTTCGGGACAGGGGGATGGCTACACCTTC.

This clone showed up just a few times. The genes are TRBV21-1 and TRBJ1-5. TRBV21-1 is designated a pseudogene. This CDR3 contains 16 residues. The DNA of the CDR3 is TGTGCCAGCAGCACCGGGGGAGAATATAGCAATCAGCCCCAGCATTTT. Encoded protein: CASSTGGEYSNQPQHF.

The rearrangement uses TRBV28 and TRBJ2-5, with 10 bases identical to TRBD2. This CDR3 contains 15 residues. V shed 4 bases, J shed 5 bases, and the junction held 7 bases outside the gene matches. Germline CDR1 MDHEN, CDR2 SYDVKM. CDR3 sequence (DNA): TGTGCCAGCAGTTCTACTACTAGCGGGACTGAGACCCAGTACTTC. Protein product: CASSSTTSGTETQYF.

The chain carries TRBV27 and TRBJ2-7; 8 bases are shared with TRBD1. Trimming removed 6 bases from V and 6 bases from J; junction bases left unmatched: 7. This CDR3 is built from 13 residues. Germline CDR1 is MNHEY and CDR2 is SMNVEV (reference sequence). CDR3 nucleotide sequence: TGTGCCAGCAGCATTAACAGGGGGTTCGAGCAGTACTTC. Translation: CASSINRGFEQYF.

The rearrangement uses TRBV4-1 and TRBJ2-3; the match to TRBD2 covers 12 bases. The CDR3 has 19 residues. The germline CDR1 and CDR2 sequences are MGHRA and YSYEKL. Trimming cost V 3 bases and J 5 bases; bases outside gene matches: 15. Written as DNA, the CDR3 is TGCGCCAGCAGCCAGGAACACCGGAGACTAGCGGGAGTAAAAGATACGCAGTATTTT. This codes for CASSQEHRRLAGVKDTQYF.

The genes are TRBV20-1 and TRBJ2-7; D remains ambiguous. The germline V and J ends were trimmed by 7 bases and 6 bases, with 13 bases remaining between them. The CDR3 sequence is 11 residues long. The germline V gene has CDR1 DFQATT and CDR2 SNEGSKA (reference sequence). In DNA, the CDR3 is TGCAGTGTATGGTCTCCGGGCGAGCAGTACTTC. Protein: CSVWSPGEQYF.

The chain is built from TRBV27 and TRBJ2-1; 9 bases fit TRBD2. CDR1 and CDR2 from the germline V gene are MNHEY and SMNVEV (reference sequence). This CDR3 is built from 13 residues. Trimming took 5 bases from V and 7 from J; bases not matched to a gene: 3. The CDR3 coding sequence is TGTGCCAGCAGTAAGGCGGGGGGGAATGAGCAGTTCTTC. Protein sequence: CASSKAGGNEQFF.

The J gene is TRBJ2-1, the V gene TRBV28, with 7 bases matching TRBD2. The germline V gene encodes CDR1 MDHEN and CDR2 SYDVKM. The CDR3 totals 13 residues. Trimming at V came to 6 bases and at J to 5 bases, leaving 4 bases not matched to a gene. CDR3 loop: CASRASGNNEQFF. The CDR3 DNA reads TGTGCCAGCAGGGCTAGCGGAAACAATGAGCAGTTCTTC.

This sequence joins TRBV7-9 and TRBJ1-2, with 10 bases lining up with TRBD1. V was clipped by 5 bases and J by 4 bases; unmatched bases: 4. In germline, CDR1 is SEHNR, CDR2 FQNEAQ (reference sequence). CDR3 size: 14 residues. The CDR3 DNA sequence: TGTGCCAGCAGCCCGGGGGACAGGGGCTATGGCTACACCTTC. Translating gives CASSPGDRGYGYTF.

This clone came up a few times. The chain carries TRBV15 and TRBJ2-2, with 10 positions matching TRBD2. Germline CDR1 reads LNHNV; CDR2 reads YYDKDF (reference sequence). The CDR3 totals 15 residues. The ends lost 8 bases at V and 5 bases at J; junction bases unmatched: 8. The DNA for the CDR3 is TGTGCCACCTCTACCGGGACTAGCGTTACCGGGGAGCTGTTTTTT. This translates into CATSTGTSVTGELFF.

J is TRBJ1-1 and V is TRBV29-1; D is unresolved. Trimming cost V 0 bases and J 13 bases, with 12 bases left between them. Germline CDR1 reads SQVTM; CDR2 reads ANQGSEA. This CDR3 is 11 amino acids long. CDR3 region: CSVEDRQTLFF. The CDR3 DNA follows: TGCAGCGTTGAAGATCGCCAGACTCTTTTCTTT. The full variable domain, in which reference TRBV29-1 and TRBJ1-1 provide the parts outside the CDR3, is SAVISQKPSRDICQRGTSLTIQCQVDSQVTMMFWYRQQPGQSLTLIATANQGSEATYESGFVIDKFPISRPNLTFSTLTVSNMSPEDSSIYLCSVEDRQTLFFGQGTRLTVV.

The chain employs TRBV10-3 and TRBJ2-2; 7 bases map to TRBD2. The CDR3 has 15 residues. Germline-derived CDR1 and CDR2 are ENHRY and SYGVKD. After removal of 4 bases from V and 0 bases from J, the junction contained 2 bases not matched to a gene. CDR3 nucleotide sequence: TGTGCCATCAGTGTGGGAGGGGCGAACACCGGGGAGCTGTTTTTT. Amino acid sequence: CAISVGGANTGELFF.

The genes are TRBV27 and TRBJ2-1; TRBD2 is a possible D gene (10 bases). Germline loops: CDR1 MNHEY, CDR2 SMNVEV (reference sequence). V shed 7 bases and J shed 7 bases, with 26 bases lying between them. The CDR3 totals 17 residues. The CDR3, as DNA: TGTGCCAGCAAGGGACAGGGCGGAGCGGGAGGGGAAAATGAGCAGTTCTTC. Translation gives CASKGQGGAGGENEQFF.

The sample holds one count of this clone. This chain connects TRBV18 to TRBJ2-7, with 10 nucleotides matching TRBD2. The germline gives CDR1 KGHSH, CDR2 LQKENI. The CDR3 extends over 15 amino acids. Trimming took 0 bases from V and 6 from J; bases not matched to a gene: 5. CDR3 DNA: TGTGCCAGCTCACCACCTGGGCTAGCGGGAGTCGAGCAGTACTTC. It translates to CASSPPGLAGVEQYF. Using reference TRBV18 and TRBJ2-7 for the parts outside the CDR3, the full variable domain is NAGVMQNPRHLVRRRGQEARLRCSPMKGHSHVYWYRQLPEEGLKFMVYLQKENIIDESGMPKERFSAEFPKEGPSILRIQQVVRGDSAAYFCASSPPGLAGVEQYFGPGTRLTVT.

J is TRBJ2-1 and V is TRBV28, with TRBD2 matching 7 bases. The CDR3 has 14 amino acids. The germline gives CDR1 MDHEN, CDR2 SYDVKM. J gave up 6 bases and V 6 bases, and 8 bases lay outside the gene matches. The CDR3 is CASREWTRANEQFF. For the CDR3, the DNA is TGTGCCAGCAGAGAATGGACTAGGGCCAATGAGCAGTTCTTC.

This clone was detected only a few times. For the CDR3, the DNA is TGTGCCAGCAGCTTAGGAGTCACTTACGAGCAGTACTTC. As protein: CASSLGVTYEQYF. The V call is TRBV7-8, the J call TRBJ2-7; D is unresolved. Germline V gene data show CDR1 as SGHVS and CDR2 as FQNEAQ. Trimming took off 1 base at V and 4 bases at J, with 8 bases between the two ends. The CDR3 loop spans 13 amino acids.

This sequence joins TRBV28 and TRBJ2-1, with TRBD1 matching 7 bases. The CDR3 contains 14 residues. Germline assignment: CDR1 MDHEN and CDR2 SYDVKM. Germline trimming cut 9 bases from V and 8 bases from J; bases unmatched to any gene: 13. CDR3 in DNA: TGTGCCAGTTTCCGAAAGACAGGGTGGGATGAGCAGTTCTTC. The encoded protein is CASFRKTGWDEQFF.

This clone was picked up one time. The chain is built from TRBV28 and TRBJ1-1, with TRBD1 matching 7 bases. J lost 0 bases, V lost 6 bases, and 4 bases had no gene match. This CDR3 spans 14 amino acids. Looked up from germline, CDR1 is MDHEN and CDR2 is SYDVKM. CDR3: CASSSDRVNTEAFF. The DNA of the CDR3 is TGTGCCAGCAGCTCTGACAGGGTGAACACTGAAGCTTTCTTT.

The chain employs TRBV7-9 and TRBJ1-2; possibly TRBD1 for D (5 bases). The CDR3 extends over 13 amino acids. V lost 3 bases and J lost 4, with 9 bases in between. The germline V gene has CDR1 SEHNR and CDR2 FQNEAQ (reference sequence). The CDR3 sequence: CASSFGGGYGYTF. CDR3 in DNA: TGTGCCAGCAGCTTCGGGGGAGGCTATGGCTACACCTTC.

This chain uses TRBV6-1 with TRBJ1-2; possible D gene TRBD1, 6 bases. This CDR3 comprises 15 residues. The V end lost 3 bases, the J end lost 4 bases, and 15 bases lay between the germline ends. The germline gives CDR1 MNHNS, CDR2 SASEGT. CDR3 loop: CASSEGGGMGYGYTF. The CDR3 DNA follows: TGTGCCAGCAGTGAGGGGGGGGGCATGGGCTATGGCTACACCTTC.

The chain uses TRBV7-2 and TRBJ1-1; 7 bases match TRBD1. The CDR3 loop spans 14 amino acids. The germline V gene encodes CDR1 SGHTA and CDR2 FQGNSA. V shed 5 bases, J shed 0 bases, and the junction held 3 bases outside the gene matches. The chain's CDR3 is CASSRGQLNTEAFF. CDR3 coding DNA: TGTGCCAGCAGCCGGGGACAGTTGAACACTGAAGCTTTCTTT.

This clone was recorded once. Germline is not matched at one junction end, which may reflect a read error. The rearrangement uses TRBV28 and TRBJ1-1; TRBD1 matches at 9 bases. Germline V lookup: CDR1 MDHEN, CDR2 SYDVKM. CDR3 size: 14 residues. The CDR3 spells CASSPGTGKTGAFF. For the CDR3, the DNA is TGTGCCAGCAGCCCTGGGACAGGGAAAACTGGAGCTTTCTTT.

The chain is built from TRBV11-2 and TRBJ2-5; possible D gene TRBD2, 5 bases. The germline V gene has CDR1 SGHAT and CDR2 FQNNGV. The CDR3 loop spans 14 amino acids. Trimming stripped 4 bases from V and 7 bases from J, with 16 bases between. CDR3 in DNA: TGTGCCAGCAGCTCCCGAGCTGGGAGAGGGACCCAGTACTTC. Translating it yields CASSSRAGRGTQYF.

This clone was counted once. V gene TRBV5-1 combines with J gene TRBJ2-4; no definite D call. The CDR3 runs 16 residues. Trimming shortened V by 4 bases and J by 0 bases, and 14 bases separated the two germline ends. The germline gives CDR1 SGHRS, CDR2 YFSETQ. CDR3 region: CASSIPGALAKNIQYF. The CDR3 DNA follows: TGCGCCAGCAGCATTCCGGGTGCACTAGCCAAAAACATTCAGTACTTC.

V and J are TRBV12-5 and TRBJ2-1; D might be TRBD1 (5 bases). The CDR3 runs 12 residues. Per germline, CDR1 LGHNT and CDR2 FRNRAP. V dropped 3 bases and J dropped 9 bases, with 9 bases sitting between them. CDR3: CASGLQAGEQFF. In DNA, the CDR3 is TGTGCTAGTGGTTTACAGGCTGGTGAGCAGTTCTTC. Combining the CDR3 with reference TRBV12-5 and TRBJ2-1 gives the whole variable domain DARVTQTPRHKVTEMGQEVTMRCQPILGHNTVFWYRQTMMQGLELLAYFRNRAPLDDSGMPKDRFSAEMPDATLATLKIQPSEPRDSAVYFCASGLQAGEQFFGPGTRLTVL.

The CDR3 reads CASSLFSGTANEQFF. In nucleotides, the CDR3 is TGTGCCAGCAGCTTATTTAGCGGGACAGCCAATGAGCAGTTCTTC. The rearrangement uses TRBV7-3 and TRBJ2-1; D possibly corresponds to TRBD2 (8 bases). V lost 2 bases, J lost 6 bases, and 14 bases lay in between. The V gene's germline CDR1 is SGHTA and CDR2 FQGTGA. The CDR3 contains 15 residues.

The V call is TRBV4-1, the J call TRBJ1-2, with 8 positions matching TRBD1. CDR3 size: 16 residues. The V and J ends lost 4 bases and 5 bases, in that order; junction bases with no gene match: 12. Per germline, CDR1 MGHRA and CDR2 YSYEKL. The CDR3 loop reads CASSRPGQANRYGYTF. The CDR3 DNA sequence: TGCGCCAGCAGCCGCCCGGGACAGGCGAACAGATATGGCTACACCTTC.

This clone was picked up a small number of times. V gene TRBV11-3 combines with J gene TRBJ2-1; 13 bases fit TRBD2. Germline CDR1 and CDR2: SGHNT and YENEEA. J was trimmed by 8 bases and V by 5 bases; bases with no gene match: 6. The CDR3 totals 15 residues. The chain's CDR3 is CASSQGLAGADEQFF. Here the CDR3 DNA reads TGTGCCAGCAGCCAAGGACTAGCGGGAGCGGATGAGCAGTTCTTC.

V and J are TRBV5-1 and TRBJ2-1; the match to TRBD2 covers 10 bases. The CDR3 totals 18 residues. CDR1 and CDR2 from the germline V gene are SGHRS and YFSETQ. The V and J ends lost 3 bases and 0 bases, in that order; junction bases with no gene match: 9. The CDR3 reads CASSSIAGGLSSYNEQFF. In DNA, the CDR3 is TGCGCCAGCAGCTCCATAGCGGGAGGCTTAAGCTCCTACAATGAGCAGTTCTTC.

This sequence joins TRBV10-3 and TRBJ2-1; TRBD2 agrees at 7 bases. J was trimmed by 5 bases and V by 4 bases; bases with no gene match: 8. The CDR3 has 15 amino acids. Germline loops: CDR1 ENHRY, CDR2 SYGVKD. Here the CDR3 reads CAISGNSGLDNEQFF. The CDR3 nucleotides are TGTGCCATCAGTGGGAATAGCGGGCTGGACAATGAGCAGTTCTTC.